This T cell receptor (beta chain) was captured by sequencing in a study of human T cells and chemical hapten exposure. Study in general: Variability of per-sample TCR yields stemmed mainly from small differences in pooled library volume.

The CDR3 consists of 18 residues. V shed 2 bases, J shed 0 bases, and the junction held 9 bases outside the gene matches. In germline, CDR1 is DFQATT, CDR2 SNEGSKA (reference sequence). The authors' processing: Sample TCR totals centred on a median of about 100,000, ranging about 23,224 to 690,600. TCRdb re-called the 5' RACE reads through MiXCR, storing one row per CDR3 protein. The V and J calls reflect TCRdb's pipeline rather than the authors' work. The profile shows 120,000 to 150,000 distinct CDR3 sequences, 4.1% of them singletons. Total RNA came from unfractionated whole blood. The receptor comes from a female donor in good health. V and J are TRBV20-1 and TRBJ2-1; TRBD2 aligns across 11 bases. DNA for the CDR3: TGCAGTGCTAGACATCCCCCGACTAGCGGGGACTCCTACAATGAGCAGTTCTTC. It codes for CSARHPPTSGDSYNEQFF.